Listed below are T cell receptor beta chains from one sample, sequenced in a study of cytomegalovirus exposure and HLA in healthy donors. The protocol was immunoSEQ multiplex PCR, while the TCRdb copy is restricted to in-frame clones and leaves out a portion. The table has 200,000 or so clones, about 72% seen once. Sequencing used PBMCs. Every receptor here comes from a male donor in good health and CMV-seronegative. CDR3s leave out the opening cysteine and the closing phenylalanine or tryptophan. Each record gives: J gene, V gene, D gene, CDR3 protein. D genes are given only for firm matches.

TRBJ2-3,TRBV7-3,TRBD2,ASSFGLAGGFDTQY
TRBJ1-1,TRBV4-1,.,ASSQQQVGTEAF
TRBJ2-3,TRBV6-1,TRBD2,ASTLSGRGTDTQY
TRBJ2-6,TRBV2,TRBD1,ASTGQGSSGANVLT
TRBJ1-5,TRBV15,TRBD1,ATSRGARQGTHQPQH
TRBJ1-4,TRBV9,TRBD1,ASSVRTGPHEKLF
TRBJ2-1,TRBV7-3,TRBD2,ASSSILSLAGDYNEQF
TRBJ2-2,TRBV11-3,TRBD1,ASSLQGTNTGELF
TRBJ2-1,TRBV6-5,.,ASSYGQGSYNEQF
TRBJ2-7,TRBV11-3,.,ASSNRDFYEQY
.,TRBV30,TRBD1,AWSGTGGTYEQY
TRBJ1-5,TRBV5-1,TRBD1,ASSPGTADSNQPQH
TRBJ1-2,TRBV2,.,ASSEEGYT
TRBJ2-7,TRBV7-3,.,ASSLTQTGESPQY
TRBJ1-3,TRBV18,TRBD1,ASSHGTAAGNTIY
TRBJ2-7,TRBV15,.,ATSEGNWEQY
TRBJ1-6,TRBV28,TRBD1,ASSLGQGGSSYNSPLH
TRBJ2-1,TRBV5-1,TRBD2,ASSPGLAIWFSYNEQF
TRBJ1-3,TRBV10-1,.,ASRTSKTGNTIY
TRBJ1-1,TRBV19,TRBD1,ASSIGTGGMNTEAF
TRBJ2-7,TRBV6-4,.,ASSPEAGSFMEQY
TRBJ1-1,TRBV19,.,ASSTYRNTEAF
TRBJ2-1,TRBV2,TRBD1,ASNSGGGEQF
TRBJ2-3,TRBV18,.,ASSPRGTDTQY
TRBJ2-7,TRBV18,TRBD2,ASSPTTGTSGSHEQY
TRBJ2-2,TRBV19,.,ASSILGELF
TRBJ2-7,TRBV5-1,TRBD2,ASSSGLAPSSYEQY
TRBJ1-5,TRBV5-5,TRBD1,ASSQGGQRNQPQH
TRBJ2-7,TRBV5-4,TRBD1,ASSLSKIGQGYEQY
TRBJ1-2,TRBV11-2,.,ASSLDAGVPPDRANYGYT
TRBJ2-2,TRBV28,.,ASSWARTNTGELF
TRBJ2-1,TRBV29-1,.,SVDSFSSYNEQF
TRBJ2-3,TRBV19,.,ASSIRGGSTDTQY
TRBJ2-5,TRBV5-6,TRBD1,ASSLSGRGQETQY
TRBJ1-1,TRBV25-1,.,ASSDGSLKEEAF
TRBJ2-1,TRBV5-1,TRBD2,ASSRLAGGNEQF
TRBJ1-2,TRBV28,.,ASRETRQGTIYGYT
TRBJ1-5,TRBV25-1,TRBD1,ASSDPRQGPLSPQH
TRBJ2-3,TRBV5-1,.,ASSLSSEADTQY
TRBJ2-3,TRBV9,TRBD2,ASSVAGLARDTQY
TRBJ2-1,TRBV7-3,.,ASSLTDLSNEQF
TRBJ2-6,TRBV5-4,TRBD2,ASSWGGVFGLGANVLT
TRBJ1-2,TRBV30,.,AWSMGGVTGGYT
TRBJ1-4,TRBV5-6,.,ASSLPIQRNEKLF
TRBJ1-2,TRBV2,TRBD1,ASSVQGAVYGYT